One and the same sample provided the 20 T cell receptor beta chains below, sequenced in a study of T cells in localized non-small cell lung cancer. Here immunoSEQ multiplex PCR was the method, and the copy in TCRdb shows in-frame clones only, minus some. Here the sample spans around 3,400 clones, roughly 25% being singletons. This specimen was lung tumor tissue, taken before any cancer treatment. The source is a male donor older than 55 with stage I lung adenocarcinoma.

J is TRBJ2-3 and V is TRBV28, with a tentative D call TRBD2 (6 bases). Germline V CDR1 and CDR2: MDHEN, SYDVKM. Trimming took 5 bases from V and 2 from J, leaving 14 bases between them. The CDR3 loop spans 15 amino acids. This CDR3 reads CASSPPSGLTDTQYF. The CDR3 DNA sequence: TGTGCCAGCAGTCCTCCGTCGGGACTCACAGATACGCAGTATTTT.

By sample fraction, this clone is medium-sized. The chain carries TRBV11-3 and TRBJ2-1; TRBD2 matches at 7 bases. The V and J ends lost 6 bases and 12 bases, in that order; junction bases with no gene match: 14. CDR3 length: 14 residues. Germline V gene sequence: CDR1 SGHNT, CDR2 YENEEA. The CDR3 region is CASSFAIPGGRQFF. The CDR3 DNA sequence: TGTGCCAGCAGTTTCGCAATCCCGGGAGGACGGCAGTTCTTC.

This clone turned up a few times. V is TRBV6-8 and J is TRBJ1-1, with 9 bases matching TRBD1. The germline gives CDR1 MNHGY, CDR2 SAAAGT. The ends lost 10 bases at V and 3 bases at J; junction bases unmatched: 12. The CDR3 totals 15 residues. DNA of the CDR3: TGTGCCATCAGATCGGACAGGGGAGGGTACACTGAAGCTTTCTTT. It encodes CAIRSDRGGYTEAFF.

This clone was counted once. The chain recombines TRBV10-2 with TRBJ2-1, with 10 bases fitting TRBD2. Per the germline V gene, CDR1 is WSHSY and CDR2 is SAAADI. With V trimmed by 10 bases and J by 8 bases, 8 bases remained unmatched. This CDR3 spans 13 amino acids. CDR3: CATGSGGIDEQFF. CDR3 sequence (DNA): TGCGCCACCGGTAGCGGGGGGATCGATGAGCAGTTCTTC.

This clone was counted between two and nine times. The J gene is TRBJ1-2, the V gene TRBV9; D unclear. V was trimmed by 5 bases and J by 4 bases, leaving 12 bases between them. The CDR3 runs to 13 residues. Germline assignment: CDR1 SGDLS and CDR2 YYNGEE. The CDR3 reads CASSGRGSYGYTF. The CDR3 DNA reads TGTGCCAGCAGTGGTCGGGGTAGCTATGGCTACACCTTC.

The chain links TRBV18 to TRBJ1-6; tentative D call: TRBD1 (6 bases). Germline CDR1 is KGHSH and CDR2 is LQKENI. V was clipped by 3 bases and J by 6 bases, with 12 bases between them. This CDR3 has 15 amino acids. CDR3 region: CASSPPGASNSPLHF. The CDR3 DNA reads TGTGCCAGCTCACCCCCAGGGGCATCTAATTCACCCCTCCACTTT.

V is TRBV19 and J is TRBJ1-1; tentative D call: TRBD1 (6 bases). CDR1 is LNHDA, CDR2 SQIVND, per germline (reference sequence). The CDR3 loop spans 14 amino acids. Trimming pared 9 bases from V and 4 bases from J, leaving 18 bases between. The CDR3 coding sequence is TGTGCCAGCAAAAACGGGGGCTTGAGCACTGAAGCTTTCTTT. Its translation is CASKNGGLSTEAFF.

V usage is TRBV30 and J usage is TRBJ1-2; D is undetermined. The germline V gene has CDR1 GTSNPN and CDR2 SVGIG (reference sequence). The V gene lost 2 bases and the J gene lost 4 bases, with 11 bases spanning the gap. The CDR3 covers 13 residues. For the CDR3, the DNA is TGTGCCTGGAGTATGGGGAACTCCTATGGCTACACCTTC. It translates to CAWSMGNSYGYTF.

In its sample, this clone ranks as medium-sized. This sequence joins TRBV11-3 and TRBJ1-6, with D maybe TRBD1 (6 bases). Trimming cost V 1 base and J 6 bases, with 16 bases left between them. The CDR3 spans 17 residues. Looked up from germline, CDR1 is SGHNT and CDR2 is YENEEA. CDR3: CASSLVATGGVNSPLHF. The CDR3 DNA sequence: TGTGCCAGCAGCTTAGTCGCGACGGGGGGCGTTAATTCACCCCTCCACTTT.

This clone occurred a few times. The rearrangement uses TRBV6-1 and TRBJ1-1; no reliable D call. This CDR3 has 16 amino acids. V lost 1 base and J 0 bases, leaving 12 bases between the germline ends. Germline loops: CDR1 MNHNS, CDR2 SASEGT. The DNA of the CDR3 is TGTGCCAGCAGTGAAGGAATACAGCTCATGAACACTGAAGCTTTCTTT. It yields the protein CASSEGIQLMNTEAFF.

This clone is judged medium-sized. This chain uses TRBV9 with TRBJ1-1; tentative D call: TRBD1 (6 bases). The CDR3 runs to 15 residues. V dropped 0 bases and J dropped 1 base, with 10 bases sitting between them. Germline V gives CDR1 SGDLS, CDR2 YYNGEE. The CDR3 spells CASSVARGQNTEAFF. CDR3 in DNA: TGTGCCAGCAGCGTAGCCAGGGGTCAGAACACTGAAGCTTTCTTT.

The rearrangement joins TRBV5-1 to TRBJ1-1; D is perhaps TRBD1 (5 bases). V shed 3 bases and J shed 4 bases, with 22 bases lying between them. Germline-derived CDR1 and CDR2 are SGHRS and YFSETQ. The CDR3 consists of 17 residues. The CDR3 DNA reads TGCGCCAGCAGCTCCAGTGGGGCAGAGTTTAGGGCCACTGAAGCTTTCTTT. Translated, it gives CASSSSGAEFRATEAFF.

This clone is large in the sample. The V call is TRBV18, the J call TRBJ1-1; 7 bases line up with TRBD1. The germline V gene encodes CDR1 KGHSH and CDR2 LQKENI. The CDR3 is made up of 15 amino acids. V lost 3 bases and J lost 3; bases outside the gene matches: 7. The CDR3 DNA reads TGTGCCAGCTCACCCTCGGGACAGTCCTACACTGAAGCTTTCTTT. Protein: CASSPSGQSYTEAFF.

The V gene is TRBV6-8, the J gene TRBJ2-7; unclear D gene. Trimming removed 5 bases at V and 2 bases at J, with 10 bases between. Per the germline V gene, CDR1 is MNHGY and CDR2 is SAAAGT. CDR3 size: 13 residues. CDR3 sequence reads: CASSVTITYEQYF. In DNA, the CDR3 is TGTGCCAGCAGTGTCACCATTACCTACGAGCAGTACTTC.

V gene TRBV6-8 combines with J gene TRBJ2-5; possibly TRBD1 for D (5 bases). V was pared by 2 bases and J by 5 bases, with 9 bases between. The CDR3 contains 13 residues. The germline V gene has CDR1 MNHGY and CDR2 SAAAGT. CDR3 loop: CASSYGAAETQYF. In DNA, the CDR3 is TGTGCCAGCAGTTACGGGGCAGCGGAGACCCAGTACTTC.

The genes are TRBV19 and TRBJ2-5; 7 bases line up with TRBD2. This CDR3 is 15 amino acids long. V lost 3 bases, J lost 4 bases, and 8 bases stayed unmatched. Germline CDR1 is LNHDA and CDR2 is SQIVND (reference sequence). CDR3 loop: CASSISSGTGETQYF. The CDR3 DNA reads TGTGCCAGTAGTATCTCCAGCGGGACTGGAGAGACCCAGTACTTC.

This clone rates as large. CDR3 sequence reads: CASRATGSDTQYF. The CDR3 DNA sequence: TGTGCCAGCAGGGCTACTGGCTCGGATACGCAGTATTTT. The rearrangement joins TRBV6-8 to TRBJ2-3; D not certain. Trimming cost V 6 bases and J 6 bases, with 13 bases left between them. The CDR3 has 13 amino acids. CDR1 is MNHGY, CDR2 SAAAGT, per germline.

The chain employs TRBV6-8 and TRBJ1-5, with D possibly being TRBD1 (5 bases). This CDR3 region has 16 residues. The germline V gene encodes CDR1 MNHGY and CDR2 SAAAGT. The V and J ends lost 6 bases and 2 bases respectively, with 17 bases between them. The CDR3 reads CASRYTGTLGNQPQHF. The CDR3 region has the DNA TGTGCCAGCAGATACACCGGGACTCTCGGCAATCAGCCCCAGCATTTT.

V gene TRBV5-1 combines with J gene TRBJ2-1; 10 bases align to TRBD2. Germline V lookup: CDR1 SGHRS, CDR2 YFSETQ. V lost 4 bases and J lost 5; bases outside the gene matches: 6. The CDR3 covers 15 residues. The CDR3 DNA reads TGCGCCAGCAGCGCGTATGGACTAGCGGACAATGAGCAGTTCTTC. This translates into CASSAYGLADNEQFF.

This clone was seen more than once but under ten times. The chain uses TRBV19 and TRBJ2-1, with D perhaps matching TRBD1 or TRBD2 (5 bases each). CDR1 and CDR2 (germline): LNHDA, SQIVND (reference sequence). V was cut by 7 bases and J by 1 base, with 11 bases left in between. The CDR3 runs to 14 residues. CDR3 in DNA: TGTGCCAGTACACCGGGACCATCCTACAATGAGCAGTTCTTC. This encodes CASTPGPSYNEQFF.